The sample holds a few counts of the clone carrying this TCR beta chain. Its specificity is unknown. This entry is derived from a study of human T cells and chemical hapten exposure. Points from the study as a whole: Expanded TCRs clustered into significantly more large CDR3 similarity groups than controls, the analysis revealed.

Authors' methods: The number of TCRs in each sample had a median of about 95,000 and spanned about 23,224 to 690,600. Each CDR3 protein gets one entry after TCRdb re-called the RACE reads with MiXCR. It is TCRdb's table, rather than the study itself, that gives the V and J calls and clone size. Seen here are 80,000 to 100,000 distinct CDR3 sequences, more than 9% observed once, and the top ten hold about 5%. Time point defined: patch test 2, 6 weeks after DPC sensitization. Treatment of the sample: therapeutic diphenylcyclopropenone sensitization with weekly scalp DPC. Here the sequenced sample was whole blood, taken in connection with sensitization to the hapten diphenylcyclopropenone (DPC). This clonotype was obtained from a woman between 50 and 59 years old with alopecia areata. Some clones in this sample may be carry-over from other donors' samples.

CDR3 DNA sequence: TGTGCCAGCAGCTTGAAATCTGCGGGGGGCACTGAAGCTTTCTTT. It is translated as CASSLKSAGGTEAFF. The rearrangement joins TRBV5-4 to TRBJ1-1; weak D call: TRBD1 (5 bases). The CDR3 length is 15 residues. From germline, CDR1 is SGHNT and CDR2 YYREEE (reference sequence). The ends were cut back, 1 base at V and 4 bases at J, with 14 bases in the middle.